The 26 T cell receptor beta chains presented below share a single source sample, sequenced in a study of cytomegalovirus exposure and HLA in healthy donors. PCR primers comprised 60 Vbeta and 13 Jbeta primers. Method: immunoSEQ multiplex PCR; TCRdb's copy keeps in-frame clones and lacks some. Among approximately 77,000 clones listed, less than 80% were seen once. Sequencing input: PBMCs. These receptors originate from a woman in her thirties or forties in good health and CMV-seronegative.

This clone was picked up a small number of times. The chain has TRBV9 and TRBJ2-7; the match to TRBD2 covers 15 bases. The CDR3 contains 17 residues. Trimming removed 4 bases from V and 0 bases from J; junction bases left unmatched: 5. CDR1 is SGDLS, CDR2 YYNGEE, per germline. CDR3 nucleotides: TGTGCCAGCAGCCCAGGGACTAGCGGGAGGAACTCCTACGAGCAGTACTTC. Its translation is CASSPGTSGRNSYEQYF.

CDR3 sequence: CASSLSVAIAGGYSYEQYF. The CDR3 DNA reads TGTGCCAGCAGTTTATCAGTCGCGATAGCTGGGGGCTATTCCTACGAGCAGTACTTC. This rearrangement joins TRBV27 to TRBJ2-7; tentative D call: TRBD1 (6 bases). The germline gives CDR1 MNHEY, CDR2 SMNVEV (reference sequence). V shed 0 bases and J shed 1 base, with 22 bases lying between them. This CDR3 region has 19 residues.

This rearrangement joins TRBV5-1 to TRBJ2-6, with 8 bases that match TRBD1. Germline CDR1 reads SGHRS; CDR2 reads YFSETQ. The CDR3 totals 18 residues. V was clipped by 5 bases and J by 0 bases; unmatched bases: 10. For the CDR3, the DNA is TGCGCCAGCAGAGAGACCGGGACAGGCGTCTCTGGGGCCAACGTCCTGACTTTC. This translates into CASRETGTGVSGANVLTF. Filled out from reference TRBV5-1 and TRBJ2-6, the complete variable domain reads KAGVTQTPRYLIKTRGQQVTLSCSPISGHRSVSWYQQTPGQGLQFLFEYFSETQRNKGNFPGRFSGRQFSNSRSEMNVSTLELGDSALYLCASRETGTGVSGANVLTFGAGSRLTVL.

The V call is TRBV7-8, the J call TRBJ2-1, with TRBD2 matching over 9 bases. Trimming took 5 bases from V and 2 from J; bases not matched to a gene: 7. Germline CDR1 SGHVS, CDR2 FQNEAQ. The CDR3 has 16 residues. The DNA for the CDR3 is TGTGCCAGCAGCCCTCTAGCGGGAAACACCTACAATGAGCAGTTCTTC. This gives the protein CASSPLAGNTYNEQFF. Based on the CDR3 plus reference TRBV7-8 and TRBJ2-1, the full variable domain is GAGVSQSPRYKVAKRGQDVALRCDPISGHVSLFWYQQALGQGPEFLTYFQNEAQLDKSGLPSDRFFAERPEGSVSTLKIQRTQQEDSAVYLCASSPLAGNTYNEQFFGPGTRLTVL.

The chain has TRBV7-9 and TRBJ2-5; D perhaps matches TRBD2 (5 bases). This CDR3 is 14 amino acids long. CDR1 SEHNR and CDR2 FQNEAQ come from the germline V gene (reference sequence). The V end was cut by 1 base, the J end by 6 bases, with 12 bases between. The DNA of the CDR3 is TGTGCCAGCAGCTTAGACGGGGAACGGAAGACCCAGTACTTC. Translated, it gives CASSLDGERKTQYF.

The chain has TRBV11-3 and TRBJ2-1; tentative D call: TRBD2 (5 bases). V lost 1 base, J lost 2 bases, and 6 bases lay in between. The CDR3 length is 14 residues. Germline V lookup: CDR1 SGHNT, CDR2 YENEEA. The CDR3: CASSLAGTYNEQFF. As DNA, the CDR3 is TGTGCCAGCAGCTTAGCGGGAACCTACAATGAGCAGTTCTTC.

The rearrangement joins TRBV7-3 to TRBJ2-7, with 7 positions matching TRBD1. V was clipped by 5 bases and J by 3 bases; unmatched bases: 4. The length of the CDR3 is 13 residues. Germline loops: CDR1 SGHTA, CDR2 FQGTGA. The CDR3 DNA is TGTGCCAGCAGCACAGGACAGGACTACGAGCAGTACTTC. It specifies CASSTGQDYEQYF.

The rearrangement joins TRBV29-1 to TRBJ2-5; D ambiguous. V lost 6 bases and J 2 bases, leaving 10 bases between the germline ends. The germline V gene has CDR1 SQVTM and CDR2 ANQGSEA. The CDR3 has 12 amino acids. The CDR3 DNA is TGCAGCGTCGCAGAATTTCAAGAGACCCAGTACTTC. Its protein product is CSVAEFQETQYF.

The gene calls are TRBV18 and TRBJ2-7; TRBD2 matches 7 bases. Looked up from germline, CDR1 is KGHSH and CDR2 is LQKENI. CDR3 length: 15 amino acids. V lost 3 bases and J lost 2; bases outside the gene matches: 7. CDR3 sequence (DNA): TGTGCCAGCTCACCGGTTGCGGGAGCAACCTACGAGCAGTACTTC. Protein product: CASSPVAGATYEQYF.

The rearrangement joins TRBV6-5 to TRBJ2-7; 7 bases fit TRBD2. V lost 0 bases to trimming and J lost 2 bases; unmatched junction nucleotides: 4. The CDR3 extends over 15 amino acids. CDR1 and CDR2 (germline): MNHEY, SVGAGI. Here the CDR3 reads CASSYSGGGPYEQYF. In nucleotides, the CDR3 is TGTGCCAGCAGTTACTCGGGGGGGGGACCCTACGAGCAGTACTTC.

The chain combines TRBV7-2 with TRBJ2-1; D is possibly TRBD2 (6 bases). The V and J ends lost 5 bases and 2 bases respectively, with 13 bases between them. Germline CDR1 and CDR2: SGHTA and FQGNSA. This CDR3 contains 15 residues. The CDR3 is CASSPAASAYNEQFF. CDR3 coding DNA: TGTGCCAGCAGCCCAGCAGCTAGCGCCTACAATGAGCAGTTCTTC. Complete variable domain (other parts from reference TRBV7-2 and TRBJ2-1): GAGVSQSPSNKVTEKGKDVELRCDPISGHTALYWYRQSLGQGLEFLIYFQGNSAPDKSGLPSDRFSAERTGGSVSTLTIQRTQQEDSAVYLCASSPAASAYNEQFFGPGTRLTVL.

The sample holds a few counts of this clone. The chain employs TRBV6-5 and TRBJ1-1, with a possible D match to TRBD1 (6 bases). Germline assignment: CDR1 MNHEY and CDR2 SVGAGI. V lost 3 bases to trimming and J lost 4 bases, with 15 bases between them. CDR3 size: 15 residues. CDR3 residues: CASSYRPRGPTEAFF. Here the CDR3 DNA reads TGTGCCAGCAGTTATCGTCCGCGGGGGCCCACTGAAGCTTTCTTT.

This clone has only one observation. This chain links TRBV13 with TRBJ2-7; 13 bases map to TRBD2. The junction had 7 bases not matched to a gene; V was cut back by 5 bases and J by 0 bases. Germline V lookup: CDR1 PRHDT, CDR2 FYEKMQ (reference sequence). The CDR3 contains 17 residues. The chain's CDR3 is CASSRMGTSGNSYEQYF. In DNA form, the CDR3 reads TGTGCCAGCAGCCGCATGGGGACTAGCGGGAACTCCTACGAGCAGTACTTC.

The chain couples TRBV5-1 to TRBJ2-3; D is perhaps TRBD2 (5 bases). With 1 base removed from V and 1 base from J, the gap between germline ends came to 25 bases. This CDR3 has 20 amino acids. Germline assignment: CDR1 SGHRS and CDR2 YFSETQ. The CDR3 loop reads CASSLQRLPTLKLGTDTQYF. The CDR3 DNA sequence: TGCGCCAGCAGCTTGCAGCGCCTTCCTACCTTAAAACTAGGCACAGATACGCAGTATTTT.

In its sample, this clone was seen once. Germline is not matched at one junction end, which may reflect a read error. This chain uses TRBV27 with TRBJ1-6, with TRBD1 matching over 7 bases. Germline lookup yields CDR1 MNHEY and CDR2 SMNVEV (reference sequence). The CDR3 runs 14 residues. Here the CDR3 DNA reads TGTGCCAGCAGCCTAGACAGGGAACGGTCACCCCCCCACTTT. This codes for CASSLDRERSPPHF.

Here the CDR3 reads CASSLRAGVPQNNEQFF. The CDR3 DNA sequence: TGCGCCAGCAGCTTGAGGGCGGGAGTCCCACAAAACAATGAGCAGTTCTTC. The rearrangement links TRBV5-1 to TRBJ2-1; 7 bases align to TRBD2. Germline V CDR1 and CDR2: SGHRS, YFSETQ. J lost 5 bases, V lost 1 base, and 12 bases had no gene match. The CDR3 spans 17 residues. Together with reference TRBV5-1 and TRBJ2-1, the CDR3 gives the full variable domain: KAGVTQTPRYLIKTRGQQVTLSCSPISGHRSVSWYQQTPGQGLQFLFEYFSETQRNKGNFPGRFSGRQFSNSRSEMNVSTLELGDSALYLCASSLRAGVPQNNEQFFGPGTRLTVL.

The CDR3 region is CASSASGTGAPNEQFF. CDR3 sequence (DNA): TGTGCCAGCAGTGCATCCGGGACAGGGGCGCCCAATGAGCAGTTCTTC. The rearrangement links TRBV6-1 to TRBJ2-1; 10 positions agree with TRBD1. Germline V gives CDR1 MNHNS, CDR2 SASEGT. V dropped 4 bases and J dropped 6; count of bases not matched to a gene: 9. CDR3 length equals 16 residues.

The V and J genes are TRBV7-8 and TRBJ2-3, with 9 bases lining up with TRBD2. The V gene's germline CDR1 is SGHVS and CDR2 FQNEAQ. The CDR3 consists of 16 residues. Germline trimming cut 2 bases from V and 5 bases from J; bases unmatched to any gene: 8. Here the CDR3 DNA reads TGTGCCAGCAGCTTACACCTTGCGGGAGGGCAAGATACGCAGTATTTT. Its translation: CASSLHLAGGQDTQYF. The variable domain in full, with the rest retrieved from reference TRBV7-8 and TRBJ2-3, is GAGVSQSPRYKVAKRGQDVALRCDPISGHVSLFWYQQALGQGPEFLTYFQNEAQLDKSGLPSDRFFAERPEGSVSTLKIQRTQQEDSAVYLCASSLHLAGGQDTQYFGPGTRLTVL.

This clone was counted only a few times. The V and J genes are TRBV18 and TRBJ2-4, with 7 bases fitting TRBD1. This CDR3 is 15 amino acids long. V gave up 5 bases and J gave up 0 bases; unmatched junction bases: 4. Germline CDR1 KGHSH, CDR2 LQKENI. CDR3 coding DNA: TGTGCCAGCTCAGGGGGACAGATAGCCAAAAACATTCAGTACTTC. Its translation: CASSGGQIAKNIQYF.

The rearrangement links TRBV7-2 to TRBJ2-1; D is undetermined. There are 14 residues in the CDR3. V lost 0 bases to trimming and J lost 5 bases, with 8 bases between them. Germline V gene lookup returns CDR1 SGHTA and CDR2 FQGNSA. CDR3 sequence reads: CASSLALADNEQFF. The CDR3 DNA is TGTGCCAGCAGCTTAGCTTTAGCCGACAATGAGCAGTTCTTC.

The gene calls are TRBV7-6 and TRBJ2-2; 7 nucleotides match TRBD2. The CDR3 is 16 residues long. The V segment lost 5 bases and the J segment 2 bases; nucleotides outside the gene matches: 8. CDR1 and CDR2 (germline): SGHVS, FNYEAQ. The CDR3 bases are TGTGCCAGCAGCACAGGCGCTAGCGGAAACACCGGGGAGCTGTTTTTT. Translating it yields CASSTGASGNTGELFF. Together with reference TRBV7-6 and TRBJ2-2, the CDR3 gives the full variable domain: GAGVSQSPRYKVTKRGQDVALRCDPISGHVSLYWYRQALGQGPEFLTYFNYEAQQDKSGLPNDRFSAERPEGSISTLTIQRTEQRDSAMYRCASSTGASGNTGELFFGEGSRLTVL.

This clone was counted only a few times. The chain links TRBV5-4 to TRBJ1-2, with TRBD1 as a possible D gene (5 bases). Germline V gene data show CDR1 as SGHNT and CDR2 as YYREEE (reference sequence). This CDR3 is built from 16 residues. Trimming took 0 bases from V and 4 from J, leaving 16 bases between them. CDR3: CASSLGPGGEPYGYTF. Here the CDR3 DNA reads TGTGCCAGCAGCTTGGGGCCCGGGGGGGAGCCCTATGGCTACACCTTC.

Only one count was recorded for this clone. The CDR3 is CASSLDGGVGTGAYNEQFF. The CDR3 DNA reads as TGCGCCAGCAGCTTGGACGGCGGGGTTGGGACAGGGGCTTACAATGAGCAGTTCTTC. This chain uses TRBV5-1 with TRBJ2-1, with 10 bases matching TRBD1. The germline gives CDR1 SGHRS, CDR2 YFSETQ. V lost 0 bases, J lost 4 bases, and 13 bases stayed unmatched. CDR3 length equals 19 residues.

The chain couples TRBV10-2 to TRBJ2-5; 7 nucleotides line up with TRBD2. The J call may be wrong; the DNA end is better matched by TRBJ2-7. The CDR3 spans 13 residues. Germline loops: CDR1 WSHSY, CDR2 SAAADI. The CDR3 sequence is CATRTSLGYEQYF. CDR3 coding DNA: TGCGCCACCCGGACTAGTCTGGGATACGAGCAGTACTTC.

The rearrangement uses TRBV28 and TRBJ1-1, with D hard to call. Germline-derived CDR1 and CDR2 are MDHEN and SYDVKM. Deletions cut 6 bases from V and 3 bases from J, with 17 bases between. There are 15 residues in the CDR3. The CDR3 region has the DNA TGTGCCAGCAGCCCCGGCTATGGAGGTTACACTGAAGCTTTCTTT. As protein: CASSPGYGGYTEAFF.

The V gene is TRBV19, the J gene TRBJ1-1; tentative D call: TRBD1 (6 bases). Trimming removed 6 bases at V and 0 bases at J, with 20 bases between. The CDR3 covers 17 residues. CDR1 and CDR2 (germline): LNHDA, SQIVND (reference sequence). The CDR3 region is CASSPPGQWGMNTEAFF. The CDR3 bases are TGTGCCAGTAGCCCACCCGGACAGTGGGGAATGAACACTGAAGCTTTCTTT.